Following are 32 T cell receptor beta chains from one sample sequenced in a study of shared clonotypes between healthy human individuals. Measured with immunoSEQ multiplex PCR; TCRdb has only the in-frame clones, and not every one. The sample gives approximately 2.1 million clones, approximately 95% of which show up once; about 0.37% is in the top ten. The source material was naive CD4+ T cells from PBMCs. Subset of the sample: CD45RA+ positively selected. The receptors shown here come from a man between 18 and 29 years old in good health. Some clones in this sample may be carry-over from other donors' samples.

This clone was observed once. The chain links TRBV11-2 to TRBJ2-7; D is uncertain. Germline V gene sequence: CDR1 SGHAT, CDR2 FQNNGV. The CDR3 has 16 residues. Trimming shortened V by 5 bases and J by 5 bases, and 22 bases separated the two germline ends. The CDR3 sequence is CASSERVGQPAHEQYF. Written as DNA, the CDR3 is TGTGCCAGCAGCGAACGGGTGGGCCAGCCGGCCCACGAGCAGTACTTC.

The chain is built from TRBV7-9 and TRBJ1-2; no firm D call. V was shortened by 4 bases and J by 4 bases, with 13 bases between the two germline ends. Per the germline V gene, CDR1 is SEHNR and CDR2 is FQNEAQ (reference sequence). The CDR3 sequence is 14 residues long. The CDR3 region has the DNA TGTGCCAGCAGCTCTCCGGCTCGGGGCTATGGCTACACCTTC. Amino acid sequence: CASSSPARGYGYTF.

This sequence joins TRBV19 and TRBJ2-3; perhaps TRBD1 as D (6 bases). Germline CDR1 is LNHDA and CDR2 is SQIVND (reference sequence). Trimming shortened V by 4 bases and J by 0 bases, and 11 bases separated the two germline ends. The CDR3 totals 15 residues. This chain's CDR3 is CASSTTGSSTDTQYF. CDR3 in DNA: TGTGCCAGTAGTACAACAGGGTCGAGCACAGATACGCAGTATTTT.

For this clone: At the DNA level, this CDR3 is encoded by other sequences in the same sample as well. The V and J genes are TRBV7-8 and TRBJ2-1, with 7 bases fitting TRBD1. The junction had 3 bases not matched to a gene; V was cut back by 3 bases and J by 4 bases. There are 14 residues in the CDR3. Per germline, CDR1 SGHVS and CDR2 FQNEAQ. DNA for the CDR3: TGTGCCAGCAGCTTGGCAGGGGGATACAATGAGCAGTTCTTC. Its translation is CASSLAGGYNEQFF. The whole variable domain, remainder taken from reference TRBV7-8 and TRBJ2-1, is GAGVSQSPRYKVAKRGQDVALRCDPISGHVSLFWYQQALGQGPEFLTYFQNEAQLDKSGLPSDRFFAERPEGSVSTLKIQRTQQEDSAVYLCASSLAGGYNEQFFGPGTRLTVL.

This rearrangement joins TRBV27 to TRBJ2-7, with 8 bases lining up with TRBD1. This CDR3 is built from 15 residues. CDR1 and CDR2 from the germline V gene are MNHEY and SMNVEV (reference sequence). V shed 7 bases and J 6 bases; nucleotides not matched to a gene: 14. CDR3 region: CASTINRGIGAEQYF. DNA for the CDR3: TGTGCCAGCACCATAAACAGGGGGATAGGAGCCGAGCAGTACTTC.

This chain connects TRBV27 to TRBJ2-1; possibly TRBD2 for D (6 bases). Germline CDR1 is MNHEY and CDR2 is SMNVEV (reference sequence). The CDR3 length is 16 residues. V lost 4 bases and J lost 1, with 14 bases in between. The CDR3 loop reads CASSSPGAGSYNEQFF. In DNA, the CDR3 is TGTGCCAGCAGTTCCCCCGGGGCGGGGTCCTACAATGAGCAGTTCTTC.

In its sample, this clone was seen a few times. V usage is TRBV7-6 and J usage is TRBJ1-4; 7 bases fit TRBD1. The length of the CDR3 is 16 residues. J gave up 5 bases and V 2 bases, and 8 bases lay outside the gene matches. From germline, CDR1 is SGHVS and CDR2 FNYEAQ. This CDR3 is CASSLLYRGQNEKLFF. CDR3 bases: TGTGCCAGCAGCTTACTATACAGGGGACAAAATGAAAAACTGTTTTTT.

The J gene is TRBJ1-1, the V gene TRBV19; D is undetermined. Trimming took off 6 bases at V and 10 bases at J, with 15 bases between the two ends. There are 12 residues in the CDR3. The germline CDR1 and CDR2 sequences are LNHDA and SQIVND (reference sequence). CDR3 nucleotide sequence: TGTGCCAGTAGCACGGCAACCTCTCTAGCTTTCTTT. Translation gives CASSTATSLAFF.

As to this clone: Additional DNA sequences in this sample encode the identical CDR3. The chain joins TRBV7-3 to TRBJ2-7, with 7 bases lining up with TRBD2. Germline V gene lookup returns CDR1 SGHTA and CDR2 FQGTGA. The CDR3 has 13 residues. V gave up 5 bases and J gave up 5 bases; unmatched junction bases: 6. This CDR3 is CASSLGAGNEQYF. CDR3 sequence (DNA): TGTGCCAGCAGCCTAGGAGCGGGGAACGAGCAGTACTTC.

The chain employs TRBV20-1 and TRBJ2-7, with no clear D. CDR3 length: 11 residues. CDR1 and CDR2 (germline): DFQATT, SNEGSKA (reference sequence). The germline V and J ends were trimmed by 3 bases and 5 bases, with 8 bases remaining between them. CDR3 coding DNA: TGCAGTGCTAGTTATAGACACGAGCAGTACTTC. Residues: CSASYRHEQYF.

The V call is TRBV5-1, the J call TRBJ2-2, with 9 bases that match TRBD1. The germline CDR1 and CDR2 sequences are SGHRS and YFSETQ. V gave up 4 bases and J gave up 1 base; unmatched junction bases: 11. This CDR3 contains 18 residues. In nucleotides, the CDR3 is TGCGCCAGCAGCCCTACCACAGGGGGCTCTGGGAACACCGGGGAGCTGTTTTTT. Protein sequence: CASSPTTGGSGNTGELFF.

Remarks on this clone: Other DNA sequences in this specimen translate into the identical CDR3. The chain has TRBV6-1 and TRBJ1-1; a weak D match, TRBD1 (5 bases). The CDR3 loop spans 14 amino acids. V shed 6 bases and J shed 4 bases, with 15 bases lying between them. Per the germline V gene, CDR1 is MNHNS and CDR2 is SASEGT. CDR3: CASREEGQSTEAFF. Written as DNA, the CDR3 is TGTGCCAGCAGGGAGGAGGGGCAGAGCACTGAAGCTTTCTTT.

V usage is TRBV2 and J usage is TRBJ1-5, with D possibly TRBD1 on 5 matching bases. The germline gives CDR1 SNHLY, CDR2 FYNNEI. Trimming took 8 bases from V and 2 from J, leaving 16 bases between them. CDR3 length: 15 amino acids. The CDR3 region is CASGGTLGGNQPQHF. The CDR3 DNA reads TGTGCCAGCGGGGGGACGCTCGGCGGCAATCAGCCCCAGCATTTT.

J is TRBJ2-6 and V is TRBV7-9; D ambiguous. The CDR3 covers 15 residues. Trimming shortened V by 5 bases and J by 2 bases, and 10 bases separated the two germline ends. Germline-derived CDR1 and CDR2 are SEHNR and FQNEAQ (reference sequence). The CDR3 here is CASSLGPTGANVLTF. In DNA form, the CDR3 reads TGTGCCAGCAGCCTCGGGCCGACTGGGGCCAACGTCCTGACTTTC.

This chain connects TRBV28 to TRBJ1-2, with 12 bases matching TRBD1. The CDR3 loop spans 18 amino acids. V lost 5 bases and J lost 2; bases outside the gene matches: 12. The V gene's germline CDR1 is MDHEN and CDR2 SYDVKM. The CDR3 DNA reads TGTGCCAGCAGTAGTCCGGGACAGGGGGCAGGATGGAACTATGGCTACACCTTC. Protein product: CASSSPGQGAGWNYGYTF.

V gene TRBV19 combines with J gene TRBJ1-2; D gene unclear. CDR1 and CDR2 from the germline V gene are LNHDA and SQIVND (reference sequence). There are 15 residues in the CDR3. Trimming cost V 7 bases and J 1 base, with 16 bases left between them. CDR3 amino acids: CASTRVGTLNYGYTF. CDR3 nucleotides: TGTGCCAGTACCCGCGTCGGCACCCTTAACTATGGCTACACCTTC.

This chain uses TRBV6-6 with TRBJ2-7; TRBD2 matches at 10 bases. Per the germline V gene, CDR1 is MNHNY and CDR2 is SVGAGI (reference sequence). This CDR3 is 15 amino acids long. Germline trimming cut 7 bases from V and 2 bases from J; bases unmatched to any gene: 8. The CDR3: CASNGGTSAAYEQYF. DNA of the CDR3: TGTGCCAGCAACGGTGGGACTAGCGCTGCCTACGAGCAGTACTTC.

This rearrangement joins TRBV4-1 to TRBJ2-3; D remains ambiguous. Germline V gene lookup returns CDR1 MGHRA and CDR2 YSYEKL. Trimming took 2 bases from V and 4 from J, leaving 10 bases between them. This CDR3 comprises 14 residues. The DNA for the CDR3 is TGCGCCAGCAGCCAAAAGGACCTTTCAGATACGCAGTATTTT. This translates into CASSQKDLSDTQYF.

About this clone: The sample carries other DNA sequences with the same CDR3. The V and J genes are TRBV5-1 and TRBJ1-1, with D uncertain. Germline values: CDR1 SGHRS, CDR2 YFSETQ. This CDR3 comprises 13 residues. V gave up 1 base and J gave up 2 bases, with 6 bases separating them. CDR3 DNA: TGCGCCAGCAGCTTGAGGCCCAACACTGAAGCTTTCTTT. This sequence encodes CASSLRPNTEAFF.

The chain employs TRBV11-2 and TRBJ1-4; 9 bases map to TRBD1. Looked up from germline, CDR1 is SGHAT and CDR2 is FQNNGV. Trimming removed 1 base from V and 6 bases from J; junction bases left unmatched: 6. The CDR3 loop spans 16 amino acids. The CDR3 nucleotides read TGTGCCAGCAGCTTAGGAGGGGGACAGGGATATGAAAAACTGTTTTTT. This translates into CASSLGGGQGYEKLFF.

As to this clone: The sample has other DNA sequences that encode this CDR3 too. V gene TRBV6-4 combines with J gene TRBJ1-1, with D unclear. This CDR3 region has 13 residues. V dropped 5 bases and J dropped 1 base, with 8 bases sitting between them. Germline V lookup: CDR1 MRHNA, CDR2 SNTAGT. For the CDR3, the DNA is TGTGCCAGCAGTAGCCAGGAGAACACTGAAGCTTTCTTT. As protein: CASSSQENTEAFF.

J is TRBJ2-7 and V is TRBV7-9, with TRBD1 matching over 8 bases. V dropped 0 bases and J dropped 6; count of bases not matched to a gene: 10. The CDR3 extends over 16 amino acids. Germline-derived CDR1 and CDR2 are SEHNR and FQNEAQ (reference sequence). The CDR3 protein is CASSLAWGRGHSEQYF. The DNA for the CDR3 is TGTGCCAGCAGCTTAGCGTGGGGCAGGGGGCATAGCGAGCAGTACTTC. Full variable domain (rest looked up from reference TRBV7-9 and TRBJ2-7): DTGVSQNPRHKITKRGQNVTFRCDPISEHNRLYWYRQTLGQGPEFLTYFQNEAQLEKSRLLSDRFSAERPKGSFSTLEIQRTEQGDSAMYLCASSLAWGRGHSEQYFGPGTRLTVT.

J is TRBJ1-1 and V is TRBV28; D remains unclear. Per the germline V gene, CDR1 is MDHEN and CDR2 is SYDVKM. V lost 6 bases and J 3 bases, leaving 20 bases between the germline ends. This CDR3 has 16 amino acids. CDR3 residues: CASSSPGRARDTEAFF. In DNA, the CDR3 is TGTGCCAGCAGCTCCCCGGGTCGCGCCCGAGACACTGAAGCTTTCTTT.

The gene calls are TRBV10-3 and TRBJ2-1, with 7 bases identical to TRBD2. V shed 5 bases, J shed 4 bases, and the junction held 20 bases outside the gene matches. The CDR3 is 19 residues long. CDR1 ENHRY and CDR2 SYGVKD come from the germline V gene. CDR3 bases: TGTGCCATCAGTCCCACTAGCGCAGTTAGTACGGGTCTTTACAATGAGCAGTTCTTC. Its protein is CAISPTSAVSTGLYNEQFF.

This chain links TRBV11-2 with TRBJ2-3; 8 positions agree with TRBD1. The CDR3 is 14 residues long. J gave up 3 bases and V 5 bases, and 4 bases lay outside the gene matches. The V gene's germline CDR1 is SGHAT and CDR2 FQNNGV. CDR3 sequence (DNA): TGTGCCAGCAGCCCGACAGGGGTGACAGATACGCAGTATTTT. As protein: CASSPTGVTDTQYF.

The chain couples TRBV9 to TRBJ2-3; no clear D gene. The CDR3 spans 14 residues. The V end lost 0 bases, the J end lost 4 bases, and 9 bases lay between the germline ends. Germline assignment: CDR1 SGDLS and CDR2 YYNGEE. The chain's CDR3 is CASSVVGESDTQYF. For the CDR3, the DNA is TGTGCCAGCAGCGTAGTAGGCGAGTCAGATACGCAGTATTTT.

J is TRBJ2-7 and V is TRBV5-4; D might be TRBD1 or TRBD2, each matching 6 bases. V was cut by 4 bases and J by 1 base, with 9 bases left in between. Germline V gene sequence: CDR1 SGHNT, CDR2 YYREEE (reference sequence). This CDR3 is built from 13 residues. The CDR3 is CASSRGESYEQYF. CDR3 in DNA: TGTGCCAGCAGCAGGGGGGAATCCTACGAGCAGTACTTC.

The chain couples TRBV27 to TRBJ2-7, with D possibly TRBD2 on 5 matching bases. Trimming left V 5 bases short and J 2 bases short, with 13 bases between. Germline CDR1 is MNHEY and CDR2 is SMNVEV (reference sequence). The CDR3 extends over 14 amino acids. The DNA of the CDR3 is TGTGCCAGCAGTCGTTTGACTAAAGCCTACGAGCAGTACTTC. Protein sequence: CASSRLTKAYEQYF.

J is TRBJ1-3 and V is TRBV28; TRBD1 is a possible D gene (6 bases). Per germline, CDR1 MDHEN and CDR2 SYDVKM. The CDR3 has 18 residues. V was trimmed by 2 bases and J by 3 bases, leaving 20 bases between them. CDR3 coding DNA: TGTGCCAGCAGTTTAATGGGTCGGGCGGGGGGCGTTGGAAACACCATATATTTT. This codes for CASSLMGRAGGVGNTIYF.

The chain joins TRBV29-1 to TRBJ2-3; 9 nucleotides agree with TRBD2. V shed 7 bases, J shed 2 bases, and the junction held 10 bases outside the gene matches. Looked up from germline, CDR1 is SQVTM and CDR2 is ANQGSEA. This CDR3 region has 15 residues. CDR3 protein: CSALWRGRVTDTQYF. The DNA of the CDR3 is TGCAGCGCCCTTTGGCGCGGGAGGGTCACAGATACGCAGTATTTT.

The DNA for the CDR3 is TGTGCCAGCAACCCCGGGGGACTAGCGGCCAACAATGAGCAGTTCTTC. Protein: CASNPGGLAANNEQFF. The V and J genes are TRBV28 and TRBJ2-1; TRBD2 matches 11 bases. The CDR3 runs 16 residues. V lost 7 bases and J lost 5; bases outside the gene matches: 10. CDR1 is MDHEN, CDR2 SYDVKM, per germline.

The V call is TRBV28, the J call TRBJ1-1, with 8 bases matching TRBD1. Unmatched junction bases numbered 7, after V lost 6 bases and J lost 4 bases. This CDR3 has 14 residues. From germline, CDR1 is MDHEN and CDR2 SYDVKM. This CDR3 reads CASRQGVFVTEAFF. The CDR3 DNA sequence: TGTGCCAGCAGACAGGGGGTCTTCGTCACTGAAGCTTTCTTT. Complete variable domain (other parts from reference TRBV28 and TRBJ1-1): DVKVTQSSRYLVKRTGEKVFLECVQDMDHENMFWYRQDPGLGLRLIYFSYDVKMKEKGDIPEGYSVSREKKERFSLILESASTNQTSMYLCASRQGVFVTEAFFGQGTRLTVV.